A selection of T cell receptor beta chains follows, all from one sample in a study of shared clonotypes between healthy human individuals. The table came from immunoSEQ multiplex PCR; TCRdb's copy has only in-frame clones and leaves some out. The sample contains around 700,000 clones, around 72% of which appear only once. The sample taken for sequencing was memory CD4+ T cells sorted from blood. The receptors come from a woman between 25 and 40 years old in good health. CDR3s include the opening cysteine and the closing phenylalanine or tryptophan. D genes are given only for firm matches. Clone size is stated in some rows and not others, as once, few, many or a class when expanded.

v_gene	d_gene	j_gene	abundance	CDR3nt	CDR3aa
TRBV10-2	TRBD1	TRBJ1-3	.	TGCGCCAGCAGGACGGGACAGATCTCTGGAAACACCATATATTTT	CASRTGQISGNTIYF
TRBV7-9	.	TRBJ2-5	.	TGTGCCAGCAGCTTAGCAGTTTCTTTCTGGGGGAGTCTTCAAGAGACCCAGTACTTC	CASSLAVSFWGSLQETQYF
TRBV30	TRBD1	TRBJ1-2	.	TGTGCCTGGGATTCGGGACAGATCTATGGCTACACCTTC	CAWDSGQIYGYTF
TRBV5-1	.	TRBJ1-2	.	TGCGCCAGCAGCTTGGTCTCAGCCAACTATGGCTACACCTTC	CASSLVSANYGYTF
TRBV6-5	.	TRBJ2-1	.	TGTGCCAGTGCGAAGATGAGCTCCTACAATGAGCAGTTCTTC	CASAKMSSYNEQFF
TRBV10-2	.	TRBJ2-7	.	TGCGCCAGCAGTGAGACAGGGTTTTACGAGCAGTACTTC	CASSETGFYEQYF
TRBV27	TRBD2	TRBJ2-1	.	TGTGCCAGCAGTCCGAGACCAGGGTTTGGGGGGGATGAGCAGTTCTTC	CASSPRPGFGGDEQFF
TRBV11-2	.	TRBJ2-7	once	TGTGCCAGCAGCTTTACAGAACCCTACGAGCAGTACTTC	CASSFTEPYEQYF
TRBV9	TRBD2	TRBJ2-1	.	TGTGCCAGCAGCGTAGTACGGGGGTTAGCGGGCGTCTCCAATGAGCAGTTCTTC	CASSVVRGLAGVSNEQFF
TRBV18	.	TRBJ2-3	few	TGTGCCAGCTCCGAGATGGAGGCAGATACGCAGTATTTT	CASSEMEADTQYF